This T cell receptor (beta chain) was identified in a study of blood T cells in healthy people across ages. Study-wide points: Per-million-T-cell TCR beta diversity fell roughly linearly with age. Possibly, changes in expanded clonotypes were confounded because donor CMV status was unknown.

About this clonotype: What it recognizes is unknown.

Through a sample-barcoded 5' primer and a J-beta primer mix, a second PCR was run for roughly 6 to 12 cycles. Researchers report that each sample yielded at least 2.5 million CDR3-containing paired-end reads. TCRdb re-called the 5' RACE reads through MiXCR, storing one row per CDR3 protein. The sample records about 730,000 distinct CDR3 sequences, roughly 41% being singletons. Germline loops: CDR1 SQVTM, CDR2 ANQGSEA. V was shortened by 7 bases and J by 0 bases, with 12 bases between the two germline ends. CDR3 size: 14 residues. The origin of this receptor is an older woman in good health. This sequence joins TRBV29-1 and TRBJ1-4; D remains unclear. The sequenced sample was blood. CDR3 amino acids: CSASRGTTNEKLFF. The CDR3 DNA reads as TGCAGCGCCTCCCGTGGGACAACTAATGAAAAACTGTTTTTT.